This T cell receptor (beta chain) derives from a study of blood T cells in healthy people across ages (dated by TCRdb to between 2014 and 2016). Background for the entire study: In model experiments, template switching captured roughly one uniquely barcoded TCR beta cDNA molecule for every two T cells. Age-related changes in TCR beta repertoire diversity were measured in the study by deep sequencing normalized with unique cDNA molecular identifiers. Four age groups were formed from the donors: young (average 16 years), middle-aged (roughly 38), aged (about 62) and long-lived (roughly 88). To avoid experimental bias, donors of different ages were distributed randomly across sequencing lanes. For two donors (one aged 18 to 30 and one aged 80 or older), the study analyzed two additional independent replicas of 1 million unique cDNA reads from the same blood draw. Study-level results and caveats: Observed TCR beta diversity correlated strongly with the percentage of naive T cells measured by flow cytometry. Estimates of total diversity based on one million sequenced T cells were considered lower bounds and underestimates. Since profiling was done on bulk unsorted PBMCs, naive and antigen-experienced compartments could not be conclusively compared. The CMV infection status of donors was not known, potentially confounding age-related changes in expanded clonotypes. Compared with the aged group, more naive CD4+ T cells, fewer expanded clones and increased TCR diversity were shown by the long-lived group, suggesting age selection. As age increased, observed TCR beta diversity per million T cells dropped in a roughly linear way, and a significant reduction was already evident by age about 36.

The roughly 39 donors, aged 6 to 90 years, were systemically healthy Caucasian individuals from Russia. Approximately 9.3 milliliters of peripheral blood were drawn from each donor into EDTA-treated Vacutainer tubes. Ficoll-Paque density-gradient centrifugation was used to isolate PBMCs, with at least 7 million per sample. Trizol reagent was used to extract total RNA from PBMCs, with at least 5 micrograms per sample. Naive CD45RAhigh/CD27high T cell percentages were measured by flow cytometry on a PBMC aliquot from every donor. The library was built by means of 5' RACE. A second PCR of roughly 7 to 11 cycles was performed with a sample-barcoded 5' primer and a J-beta primer mix. Each TCR beta cDNA molecule received a unique molecular identifier from a template-switch 5' adaptor carrying 12 random nucleotides. Each sample yielded at least 2.5 million CDR3-containing paired-end reads. All of the RNA was converted into first-strand cDNA using the Mint cDNA synthesis kit, with a TRBC-specific oligonucleotide serving as the primer. After uracil-DNA glycosylase treatment, a first 18-cycle PCR used universal primers M1SS and BC2_uni_R on all cDNA. On the authors' methods: For normalization, 1 million high-quality reads, each with a distinct molecular identifier, were randomly selected from each sample. Instead of being binned into consensus sequences, reads with shared molecular identifiers were discarded. MiTCR, with a Q25 quality threshold and the strictest error-elimination algorithm, was used for CDR3 identification, clonotype clustering and error correction. A nonparametric unseen species model with Euler transformation was used to estimate lower-bound total TCR beta diversity. TCRdb reanalyzed the raw reads on its own, using fastp at Q25 for trimming and MiXCR for clone calling, and kept in-frame beta chains. Rows merge per CDR3 protein into single entries with the most common DNA and genes. The V and J calls and clone size come from TCRdb's table, not from the authors' own analysis. Within this sample are 1.5 million to 2 million distinct CDR3 sequences, with 39% of them counted one time only. The ten largest account for under 25% of the sample.

Details on this clonotype: This receptor's antigen is unknown. A much larger clone sits a single nucleotide away, making a read error possible.

The CDR3, from cysteine to phenylalanine, totals 16 residues. The sequence is cut down to CDR3 DNA, 48 bases in frame from base 1. A distance of 15 bases separates the germline ends of V and J, which lose 0 bases and 6 bases respectively. Based on the germline V gene, the CDR1 and CDR2 sequences are LGHNA and YSLEER. This clonotype was obtained from a human donor in good health. The specimen sequenced was blood. This chain joins TRBV4-3 to TRBJ2-1, and perhaps TRBD1 as D gene, on 7 matching bases. CDR3 reads: CASSQDWGAGGNEQFF. The base sequence is TGCGCCAGCAGCCAAGATTGGGGGGCAGGGGGCAATGAGCAGTTCTTC.